The next 2 T cell receptor beta chains were all read from a single sample in a study of blood T cell repertoires in COVID-19. Some clones are missing from TCRdb's copy, which holds only in-frame ones; the method was immunoSEQ multiplex PCR. Among some 58,000 clones listed, about nine tenths were seen once. The material sequenced was peripheral blood. The receptors shown here come from a man aged 35 to 55 with acute or convalescent COVID-19.

The chain links TRBV6-2 or TRBV6-3 to TRBJ2-5, with 8 bases aligning to TRBD1. Germline-derived CDR1 and CDR2 are MNHEY and SVGEGT. CDR3 length: 14 amino acids. J gave up 1 base and V 5 bases, and 3 bases lay outside the gene matches. CDR3 bases: TGTGCCAGCAGTAGGACAGGGCCCCAAGAGACCCAGTACTTC. It encodes CASSRTGPQETQYF.

The chain joins TRBV24-1 to TRBJ2-3; D gene uncertain. The V and J ends lost 0 bases and 8 bases respectively, with 8 bases between them. Germline lookup yields CDR1 KGHDR and CDR2 SFDVKD. The CDR3 contains 13 residues. In nucleotides, the CDR3 is TGTGCCACCAGTGATTTGCCTGTCGGTACGCAGTATTTT. It specifies CATSDLPVGTQYF.